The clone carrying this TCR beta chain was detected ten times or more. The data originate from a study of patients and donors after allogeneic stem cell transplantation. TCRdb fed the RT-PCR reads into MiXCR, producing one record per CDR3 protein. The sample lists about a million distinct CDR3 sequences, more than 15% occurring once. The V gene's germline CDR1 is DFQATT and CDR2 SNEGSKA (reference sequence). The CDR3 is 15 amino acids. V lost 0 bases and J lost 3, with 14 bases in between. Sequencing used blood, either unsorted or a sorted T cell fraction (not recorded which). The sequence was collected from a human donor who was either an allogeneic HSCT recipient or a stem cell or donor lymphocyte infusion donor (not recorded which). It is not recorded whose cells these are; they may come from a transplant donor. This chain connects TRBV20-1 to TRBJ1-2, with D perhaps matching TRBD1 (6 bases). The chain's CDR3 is CSARDHGQNDYGYTF. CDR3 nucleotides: TGCAGTGCTAGAGATCATGGACAGAATGACTATGGCTACACCTTC.